This T cell receptor (beta chain) was observed in a study of CD8+CD57+ T cells in acquired aplastic anemia. CDR3 length equals 14 residues. V gave up 6 bases and J gave up 2 bases; unmatched junction bases: 4. Per the germline V gene, CDR1 is LNHDA and CDR2 is SQIVND (reference sequence). Whoever was chosen for sequencing had shown CD8+CD57+ cell expansion by flow cytometry. Ten or more counts support this clonotype. TCR beta VDJ and CDR3 profiles were obtained from a genomic DNA template. TCRdb re-called the reads with MiXCR, one entry per CDR3 protein. The sample yields under 200,000 distinct CDR3 sequences, less than 50% seen once.

The sample taken for sequencing was sorted CD4+, CD8+, or CD8+CD57+ T cells (not recorded which) from PBMCs. The chain recombines TRBV19 with TRBJ2-7; 10 bases are a match to TRBD1. This TCR derives from a human donor with aplastic anemia. CDR3 in amino acids: CASRPDRGAYEQYF. The DNA for the CDR3 is TGTGCCAGTAGACCGGACAGGGGGGCCTACGAGCAGTACTTC.